Reported below is one T cell receptor (beta chain). The CDR3 is 14 residues long. CDR1 is SGHRS, CDR2 YFSETQ, per germline. V shed 2 bases and J shed 1 base, with 9 bases lying between them. The data belong to a study of regulatory T cells in long-lasting Graves disease. Relying on iRepertoire HTBI primers and Arm-PCR of CDR3 regions, the team built TCR beta libraries. In TCRdb, the multiplex PCR reads were re-called with MiXCR into one record per CDR3 protein. This sample has 500,000 to 700,000 distinct CDR3 sequences, with around 32% found just once. Time point denoted: persistent/refractory GD, antithyroid drugs over 5 years with positive TRAb. RNA extracted from PBMCs served as the sequencing template.

The sample was peripheral blood mononuclear cells (PBMCs), taken when the disease was refractory, from a patient treated with antithyroid drugs. The V call is TRBV5-1, the J call TRBJ1-1; no firm D call. The sequence derives from a female donor with Graves disease. CDR3 sequence: CASSLPGWNTEAFF. DNA of the CDR3: TGCGCCAGCAGCTTACCGGGATGGAACACTGAAGCTTTCTTT.